This TCR beta chain is drawn from a study of T-cell memory formation after mild COVID-19. Study as a whole: Clusters of TCRs were largely donor specific.

The CDR3 sequence is 13 residues long. Germline V gene data show CDR1 as MDHEN and CDR2 as SYDVKM. This clonotype was detected a few times. The junction differs from germline at one of its ends, possibly a read error. Sample barcodes and UMIs were carried by the TCR alpha and TCR beta cDNA libraries that 5'RACE generated with constant-segment primers. Using its own MiXCR run on the 5' RACE reads, TCRdb lists one record per CDR3 protein. The sample includes around 300,000 distinct CDR3 sequences, over 11% of them seen just once. J is TRBJ2-7 and V is TRBV28; a weak D match, TRBD1 (5 bases). Sequenced material: PBMCs or a T cell subset sorted from them (not recorded which). The TCR was taken from a young man who had mild COVID-19 (a few samples of this study predate the infection). Cell type and time point are not known. The CDR3, as DNA: TGTACCAGCAGTTTGACAGAGCGCTACGAGCAGTACTTC. Protein sequence: CTSSLTERYEQYF.